A single sample gave rise to the 27 T cell receptor beta chains below, sequenced in a study of radiotherapy plus CTLA-4 blockade in lung cancer. TCRdb's copy holds only in-frame clones and misses some; the assay was immunoSEQ multiplex PCR. The sample carries tens of thousands of clones, 60% to 85% recorded once. The sequencing here drew on peripheral blood, taken from a patient treated with radiotherapy plus ipilimumab. These receptors all come from a human donor with non-small cell lung cancer who had a partial response to radiotherapy plus ipilimumab. Some clones in this sample may be carry-over from other donors' samples.

The J gene is TRBJ2-1, the V gene TRBV5-1, with D maybe TRBD1 (5 bases). The germline gives CDR1 SGHRS, CDR2 YFSETQ. The CDR3 length is 17 residues. Trimming removed 4 bases at V and 2 bases at J, with 19 bases between. CDR3 protein: CASSELGAGWTYNEQFF. The CDR3 DNA reads TGCGCCAGCAGCGAACTTGGGGCAGGGTGGACCTACAATGAGCAGTTCTTC.

CDR3 nucleotide sequence: TGTGCCAGCAGCTTAAGCCAGAACACTGAAGCTTTCTTT. Translation gives CASSLSQNTEAFF. The rearrangement joins TRBV7-7 to TRBJ1-1, with D hard to call. This CDR3 region has 13 residues. Germline CDR1 and CDR2: SSHAT and FNYEAQ (reference sequence). V lost 2 bases and J 1 base, leaving 5 bases between the germline ends.

The chain employs TRBV28 and TRBJ2-1, with unresolved D. The V and J ends lost 6 bases and 2 bases respectively, with 17 bases between them. Germline V CDR1 and CDR2: MDHEN, SYDVKM. The CDR3 extends over 16 amino acids. The CDR3 nucleotides read TGTGCCAGCAGAATAACCATTGAGCAAACCTACAATGAGCAGTTCTTC. Translating it yields CASRITIEQTYNEQFF.

The V gene is TRBV5-1, the J gene TRBJ1-4, with 9 bases that match TRBD1. This CDR3 has 14 residues. Germline assignment: CDR1 SGHRS and CDR2 YFSETQ. With V trimmed by 4 bases and J by 7 bases, 5 bases remained unmatched. CDR3 loop: CASSRQGGSEKLFF. Written as DNA, the CDR3 is TGCGCCAGCAGCAGACAGGGGGGTAGTGAAAAACTGTTTTTT.

This chain connects TRBV28 to TRBJ2-7; 7 bases line up with TRBD2. The CDR3 length is 17 residues. Germline CDR1 and CDR2: MDHEN and SYDVKM. Trimming at V came to 8 bases and at J to 0 bases, leaving 16 bases not matched to a gene. The DNA of the CDR3 is TGTGCCAGCGGGAGTCTAGCGGACGTAAGGAGCTCCTACGAGCAGTACTTC. This codes for CASGSLADVRSSYEQYF.

The chain has TRBV5-5 and TRBJ2-7, with 9 bases fitting TRBD1. This CDR3 has 16 amino acids. CDR1 and CDR2 (germline): SGHKS, YYEKEE (reference sequence). The V segment lost 0 bases and the J segment 0 bases; nucleotides outside the gene matches: 4. CDR3 loop: CASSLAGTGPSYEQYF. CDR3 in DNA: TGTGCCAGCAGCTTGGCGGGGACAGGGCCCTCCTACGAGCAGTACTTC.

The chain carries TRBV28 and TRBJ2-1; D uncertain. Germline V gene sequence: CDR1 MDHEN, CDR2 SYDVKM. CDR3 length: 16 amino acids. V was cut by 6 bases and J by 2 bases, with 17 bases left in between. CDR3 amino acids: CASSPPVRRAYNEQFF. Here the CDR3 DNA reads TGTGCCAGCAGCCCCCCGGTGCGGAGAGCCTACAATGAGCAGTTCTTC.

In DNA form, the CDR3 reads TGTGCCAGCAGGATTCTCGGGAATTCACCCCTCCACTTT. It yields the protein CASRILGNSPLHF. This chain links TRBV6-5 with TRBJ1-6; unclear D gene. Germline CDR1 is MNHEY and CDR2 is SVGAGI. The germline V and J ends were trimmed by 6 bases and 7 bases, with 10 bases remaining between them. The CDR3 spans 13 residues.

As regards this clone: Sequence at one end of the junction differs from germline and may be a read error. V gene TRBV15 combines with J gene TRBJ2-5, with TRBD1 matching over 11 bases. Near its end, the DNA agrees better with TRBJ2-7, so the J call may be wrong. There are 15 residues in the CDR3. Germline V lookup: CDR1 LNHNV, CDR2 YYDKDF (reference sequence). The CDR3 DNA reads as TGTGCCACCAAACCGGGACAGGGGGTCTCCCACGAGCAGTACTTC. It specifies CATKPGQGVSHEQYF.

The rearrangement links TRBV2 to TRBJ1-5; D not resolved. V lost 0 bases, J lost 4 bases, and 16 bases lay in between. CDR3 length equals 17 residues. In germline, CDR1 is SNHLY, CDR2 FYNNEI. This CDR3 is CASSEAFAADPNQPQHF. The CDR3 nucleotides read TGTGCCAGCAGTGAAGCTTTTGCGGCAGATCCAAATCAGCCCCAGCATTTT.

The table lists this clone with a few counts. The J gene is TRBJ1-2, the V gene TRBV6-5; 9 nucleotides align to TRBD1. CDR1 and CDR2 (germline): MNHEY, SVGAGI. This CDR3 is 15 amino acids long. Trimming removed 5 bases from V and 8 bases from J; junction bases left unmatched: 12. The CDR3 nucleotides read TGTGCCAGCAGTAACAGGGGGCGCAGACTCTACGGCTACACCTTC. Translated, it gives CASSNRGRRLYGYTF.

The J gene is TRBJ2-7, the V gene TRBV6-5; TRBD2 matches 8 bases. V shed 6 bases and J 5 bases; nucleotides not matched to a gene: 6. Germline V gives CDR1 MNHEY, CDR2 SVGAGI. This CDR3 is built from 13 residues. Written as DNA, the CDR3 is TGTGCCAGCAGATTAGCGGGGAGAGACGAGCAGTACTTC. The encoded protein is CASRLAGRDEQYF.

CDR3 sequence: CASSSLLLAGSTDTQYF. Here the CDR3 DNA reads TGTGCCAGCAGTTCCCTGTTACTAGCGGGGAGCACAGATACGCAGTATTTT. This rearrangement joins TRBV28 to TRBJ2-3; 10 positions agree with TRBD2. From germline, CDR1 is MDHEN and CDR2 SYDVKM. The CDR3 consists of 17 residues. V lost 4 bases and J lost 0; bases outside the gene matches: 7. Variable domain in full (rest from reference TRBV28 and TRBJ2-3): DVKVTQSSRYLVKRTGEKVFLECVQDMDHENMFWYRQDPGLGLRLIYFSYDVKMKEKGDIPEGYSVSREKKERFSLILESASTNQTSMYLCASSSLLLAGSTDTQYFGPGTRLTVL.

The chain joins TRBV29-1 to TRBJ2-1; 10 bases agree with TRBD2. J was trimmed by 8 bases and V by 5 bases; bases with no gene match: 9. The germline CDR1 and CDR2 sequences are SQVTM and ANQGSEA. CDR3 length equals 14 residues. CDR3 sequence: CSVTTSGTVDEQFF. The CDR3 nucleotides are TGCAGCGTTACTACTAGCGGGACCGTCGATGAGCAGTTCTTC.

This sequence joins TRBV6-5 and TRBJ2-7, with D perhaps TRBD1 (6 bases). Germline values: CDR1 MNHEY, CDR2 SVGAGI. With 0 bases removed from V and 2 bases from J, the gap between germline ends came to 11 bases. The CDR3 is 15 amino acids. Here the CDR3 DNA reads TGTGCCAGCAGTTACTCTCAGGGGTCGACCTACGAGCAGTACTTC. The encoded protein is CASSYSQGSTYEQYF.

The V and J genes are TRBV6-5 and TRBJ2-3; 7 bases map to TRBD2. This CDR3 has 15 residues. V lost 2 bases to trimming and J lost 2 bases; unmatched junction nucleotides: 4. Germline V lookup: CDR1 MNHEY, CDR2 SVGAGI. For the CDR3, the DNA is TGTGCCAGCAGTTACGAGGGAGGGGCCACAGATACGCAGTATTTT. Protein sequence: CASSYEGGATDTQYF.

This clone was observed a handful of times. This chain links TRBV5-1 with TRBJ2-7; possible D gene TRBD1, 6 bases. Trimming pared 4 bases from V and 2 bases from J, leaving 10 bases between. The germline V gene encodes CDR1 SGHRS and CDR2 YFSETQ. The CDR3 runs 13 residues. The DNA for the CDR3 is TGCGCCAGCAGCATAGGGACAACCTACGAGCAGTACTTC. The encoded protein is CASSIGTTYEQYF. Drawing the rest from reference TRBV5-1 and TRBJ2-7, the complete variable domain is KAGVTQTPRYLIKTRGQQVTLSCSPISGHRSVSWYQQTPGQGLQFLFEYFSETQRNKGNFPGRFSGRQFSNSRSEMNVSTLELGDSALYLCASSIGTTYEQYFGPGTRLTVT.

A few counts support this clone. The gene calls are TRBV28 and TRBJ1-1; TRBD1 agrees at 8 bases. The CDR3 consists of 14 residues. V lost 6 bases, J lost 0 bases, and 3 bases stayed unmatched. Germline CDR1 and CDR2: MDHEN and SYDVKM. The CDR3 here is CASRPTGVNTEAFF. CDR3 DNA: TGTGCCAGCAGGCCGACAGGGGTGAACACTGAAGCTTTCTTT. The variable domain in full, completed from reference TRBV28 and TRBJ1-1, reads DVKVTQSSRYLVKRTGEKVFLECVQDMDHENMFWYRQDPGLGLRLIYFSYDVKMKEKGDIPEGYSVSREKKERFSLILESASTNQTSMYLCASRPTGVNTEAFFGQGTRLTVV.

The V gene is TRBV9, the J gene TRBJ2-1; 16 bases match TRBD2. With V trimmed by 2 bases and J by 1 base, 6 bases remained unmatched. The CDR3 runs 19 residues. Germline V gene sequence: CDR1 SGDLS, CDR2 YYNGEE. The CDR3 DNA reads TGTGCCAGCAGCGTGGGACTAGCGGGGGGGCCCAGGTCCTACAATGAGCAGTTCTTC. Amino acids: CASSVGLAGGPRSYNEQFF. Full variable domain (rest looked up from reference TRBV9 and TRBJ2-1): DSGVTQTPKHLITATGQRVTLRCSPRSGDLSVYWYQQSLDQGLQFLIQYYNGEERAKGNILERFSAQQFPDLHSELNLSSLELGDSALYFCASSVGLAGGPRSYNEQFFGPGTRLTVL.

The rearrangement links TRBV5-8 to TRBJ2-1; the match to TRBD2 covers 11 bases. Germline V CDR1 and CDR2: SGHTS, YDEGEE. J lost 4 bases, V lost 0 bases, and 12 bases had no gene match. The CDR3 is made up of 19 amino acids. The CDR3, as DNA: TGTGCCAGCAGCTTGGACAGGTTACTGGCTAGCGGGAGGTACAATGAGCAGTTCTTC. This encodes CASSLDRLLASGRYNEQFF.

The V and J genes are TRBV7-2 and TRBJ1-3; TRBD1 is a possible D gene (5 bases). The germline gives CDR1 SGHTA, CDR2 FQGNSA. V was cut by 2 bases and J by 0 bases, with 8 bases left in between. CDR3 size: 15 residues. CDR3 sequence reads: CASSLHTGSGNTIYF. The CDR3 DNA reads as TGTGCCAGCAGCTTACATACAGGCTCTGGAAACACCATATATTTT.

This chain links TRBV28 with TRBJ2-7; 14 bases line up with TRBD2. CDR1 is MDHEN, CDR2 SYDVKM, per germline. V shed 6 bases and J 4 bases; nucleotides not matched to a gene: 11. This CDR3 comprises 17 residues. Written as DNA, the CDR3 is TGTGCCAGCAGCTATCAGACTAGCGGGAGGGCCATGTACGAGCAGTACTTC. Residues: CASSYQTSGRAMYEQYF.

J is TRBJ2-5 and V is TRBV5-1, with 9 bases identical to TRBD2. This CDR3 is built from 13 residues. CDR1 SGHRS and CDR2 YFSETQ come from the germline V gene. The trim removed 5 bases at V and 5 bases at J, leaving 4 bases unmatched. CDR3 in amino acids: CASRSSGGETQYF. In DNA, the CDR3 is TGCGCCAGCAGGAGTAGCGGGGGTGAGACCCAGTACTTC.

This chain connects TRBV7-9 to TRBJ2-5; 14 positions agree with TRBD2. V shed 5 bases, J shed 4 bases, and the junction held 3 bases outside the gene matches. Germline V gene data show CDR1 as SEHNR and CDR2 as FQNEAQ (reference sequence). The CDR3 loop spans 15 amino acids. The CDR3, as DNA: TGTGCCAGCAGCCTGGGACTAGCGGGAGCAGAGACCCAGTACTTC. It yields the protein CASSLGLAGAETQYF.

The chain has TRBV7-3 and TRBJ2-3, with 8 bases matching TRBD2. The CDR3 has 12 amino acids. V shed 5 bases and J 5 bases; nucleotides not matched to a gene: 0. From germline, CDR1 is SGHTA and CDR2 FQGTGA. The CDR3 spells CASSTSGDTQYF. The CDR3 region has the DNA TGTGCCAGCAGCACTAGCGGAGATACGCAGTATTTT.

The J gene is TRBJ2-3, the V gene TRBV7-6, with no clear D. V gave up 3 bases and J gave up 4 bases, with 5 bases separating them. Germline loops: CDR1 SGHVS, CDR2 FNYEAQ. This CDR3 is built from 12 residues. This CDR3 reads CASSFNSDTQYF. The CDR3 DNA follows: TGTGCCAGCAGCTTTAACTCAGATACGCAGTATTTT.

The sample holds one count of this clone. The chain has TRBV11-3 and TRBJ1-4; D call uncertain. Germline V gives CDR1 SGHNT, CDR2 YENEEA. Trimming removed 5 bases at V and 8 bases at J, with 9 bases between. This CDR3 is 12 amino acids long. Written as DNA, the CDR3 is TGTGCCAGCAGCCCCACACCCGAAAAACTGTTTTTT. It is translated as CASSPTPEKLFF.